The next 22 T cell receptor beta chains were all read from a single sample in a study of T cells after yellow fever vaccination. TCRdb re-derived calls from the 5' RACE reads in MiXCR, one entry per CDR3 protein. The data hold a few hundred thousand distinct CDR3 sequences, with roughly 4% observed a single time. The sample consisted of PBMCs, taken on the day of the yellow fever booster vaccination. Receptors were obtained from a man between 18 and 35 years old who received the YFV17D yellow fever vaccine.

This clonotype was seen only a few times. The chain carries TRBV4-3 and TRBJ1-4; TRBD1 might be the D (6 bases). V lost 3 bases to trimming and J lost 7 bases, with 15 bases between them. From germline, CDR1 is LGHNA and CDR2 YSLEER. There are 15 residues in the CDR3. CDR3 in DNA: TGCGCCAGCAGCCAGCAACAGGGATCTGGTGAAAAACTGTTTTTT. Translated, it gives CASSQQQGSGEKLFF.

V usage is TRBV9 and J usage is TRBJ2-5; tentative D call: TRBD1 (6 bases). V lost 2 bases, J lost 5 bases, and 19 bases lay in between. The germline CDR1 and CDR2 sequences are SGDLS and YYNGEE. The CDR3 totals 16 residues. The CDR3 is CASSVRQEDYLETQYF. The CDR3 bases are TGTGCCAGCAGCGTGAGACAGGAGGATTACCTCGAGACCCAGTACTTC.

This clonotype was found a few times. This chain uses TRBV18 with TRBJ1-6, with a weak D call TRBD1 (5 bases). Between the trimmed V and J ends, which lost 3 bases and 6 bases, there was a span of 15 bases. Per germline, CDR1 KGHSH and CDR2 LQKENI. CDR3 length: 16 residues. CDR3 DNA sequence: TGTGCCAGCTCACCCCTCCGGGACGGGGTTAATTCACCCCTCCACTTT. It encodes CASSPLRDGVNSPLHF.

The sample holds many counts of this clonotype. This chain connects TRBV5-1 to TRBJ2-6, with unresolved D. Looked up from germline, CDR1 is SGHRS and CDR2 is YFSETQ. The CDR3 runs to 14 residues. Deletions cut 4 bases from V and 0 bases from J, with 5 bases between. CDR3 residues: CASSPFSGANVLTF. CDR3 nucleotides: TGCGCCAGCAGCCCGTTCTCTGGGGCCAACGTCCTGACTTTC.

This clonotype was found many times. V is TRBV19 and J is TRBJ2-7; 9 bases are a match to TRBD1. V gave up 3 bases and J gave up 6 bases; unmatched junction bases: 3. CDR3 length: 13 amino acids. The germline gives CDR1 LNHDA, CDR2 SQIVND (reference sequence). CDR3 in DNA: TGTGCCAGTAGTATGGGGACAGGGCGCGAGCAGTACTTC. Translated, it gives CASSMGTGREQYF. Drawing the rest from reference TRBV19 and TRBJ2-7, the complete variable domain is DGGITQSPKYLFRKEGQNVTLSCEQNLNHDAMYWYRQDPGQGLRLIYYSQIVNDFQKGDIAEGYSVSREKKESFPLTVTSAQKNPTAFYLCASSMGTGREQYFGPGTRLTVT.

This sequence joins TRBV7-9 and TRBJ2-7; D not resolved. The CDR3 length is 13 residues. Germline assignment: CDR1 SEHNR and CDR2 FQNEAQ (reference sequence). The V end was cut by 2 bases, the J end by 2 bases, with 7 bases between. CDR3 DNA: TGTGCCAGCAGCTTATCGGTGACCTACGAGCAGTACGTC. It encodes CASSLSVTYEQYV.

The chain uses TRBV13 and TRBJ2-7; D unclear. This CDR3 is 12 amino acids long. Trimming removed 6 bases at V and 0 bases at J, with 6 bases between. In germline, CDR1 is PRHDT, CDR2 FYEKMQ (reference sequence). The CDR3 region has the DNA TGTGCCAGCAGATCCCCCTCCTACGAGCAGTACTTC. Translation gives CASRSPSYEQYF.

V gene TRBV4-1 combines with J gene TRBJ2-2, with D possibly TRBD2 on 6 matching bases. The germline V gene encodes CDR1 MGHRA and CDR2 YSYEKL. The CDR3 is made up of 15 amino acids. Trimming cost V 4 bases and J 4 bases, with 13 bases left between them. The CDR3 protein is CASSPRGLTTGELFF. The CDR3 DNA reads TGCGCCAGCAGCCCCCGGGGGTTGACCACCGGGGAGCTGTTTTTT.

This clonotype was found many times. CDR3 loop: CSARGGGSDTQYF. The CDR3 region has the DNA TGCAGTGCTAGAGGTGGGGGGTCAGATACGCAGTATTTT. The chain uses TRBV20-1 and TRBJ2-3, with D possibly matching TRBD2 (6 bases). The V gene's germline CDR1 is DFQATT and CDR2 SNEGSKA (reference sequence). V dropped 1 base and J dropped 4 bases, with 9 bases sitting between them. This CDR3 is 13 amino acids long.

At least ten counts were recorded for this clonotype. The chain is built from TRBV6-5 and TRBJ2-5, with a weak D call TRBD2 (5 bases). Germline V gene sequence: CDR1 MNHEY, CDR2 SVGAGI. V was trimmed by 6 bases and J by 5 bases, leaving 13 bases between them. CDR3 length: 13 amino acids. DNA of the CDR3: TGTGCCAGCAGACAACTAGTTTTGGAGACCCAGTACTTC. Amino acid sequence: CASRQLVLETQYF.

This clonotype was picked up many times. This chain links TRBV4-3 with TRBJ2-7; D ambiguous. Germline V lookup: CDR1 LGHNA, CDR2 YSLEER. Trimming removed 0 bases at V and 13 bases at J, with 16 bases between. The CDR3 loop spans 13 amino acids. The CDR3 DNA sequence: TGCGCCAGCAGCCAAGATTCTTCGGGCCTTACTTACTTC. Its protein is CASSQDSSGLTYF.

This clonotype showed up just once. The CDR3 sequence: CASSYSEATGSDTQYF. The CDR3 DNA reads as TGTGCCAGCAGTTACTCGGAGGCGACAGGGTCAGATACGCAGTATTTT. The chain carries TRBV6-5 and TRBJ2-3; 7 bases map to TRBD1. Per the germline V gene, CDR1 is MNHEY and CDR2 is SVGAGI. V gave up 0 bases and J gave up 4 bases; unmatched junction bases: 7. The CDR3 runs 16 residues.

The table lists this clonotype with many counts. The gene calls are TRBV5-6 and TRBJ1-2; D not certain. Germline V CDR1 and CDR2: SGHDT, YYEEEE. Trimming stripped 4 bases from V and 0 bases from J, with 10 bases between. This CDR3 region has 14 residues. CDR3 protein: CASSPMQSNYGYTF. The CDR3 DNA sequence: TGTGCCAGCAGCCCTATGCAGTCTAACTATGGCTACACCTTC. Full variable domain (rest looked up from reference TRBV5-6 and TRBJ1-2): DAGVTQSPTHLIKTRGQQVTLRCSPKSGHDTVSWYQQALGQGPQFIFQYYEEEERQRGNFPDRFSGHQFPNYSSELNVNALLLGDSALYLCASSPMQSNYGYTFGSGTRLTVV.

The chain carries TRBV7-2 and TRBJ1-1; D is undetermined. V was clipped by 0 bases and J by 4 bases, with 9 bases between them. The CDR3 covers 14 residues. Germline loops: CDR1 SGHTA, CDR2 FQGNSA. The CDR3 sequence: CASSLAATGTEAFF. Written as DNA, the CDR3 is TGTGCCAGCAGCTTAGCGGCCACGGGCACTGAAGCTTTCTTT.

V is TRBV12-3 or TRBV12-4 and J is TRBJ2-7; 8 nucleotides align to TRBD1. Trimming cost V 4 bases and J 0 bases; bases outside gene matches: 5. The CDR3 is 15 amino acids. CDR3 residues: CASSSRTGSSYEQYF. The CDR3 DNA sequence: TGTGCCAGCAGTTCCAGGACAGGGAGCTCCTACGAGCAGTACTTC.

This chain uses TRBV7-9 with TRBJ1-2; D is uncertain. The V end lost 5 bases, the J end lost 3 bases, and 7 bases lay between the germline ends. Germline CDR1 is SEHNR and CDR2 is FQNEAQ (reference sequence). The CDR3 runs 12 residues. CDR3 loop: CASSGFDYGYTF. As DNA, the CDR3 is TGTGCCAGCAGCGGATTCGACTATGGCTACACCTTC.

The chain combines TRBV5-1 with TRBJ1-5; no reliable D call. Germline values: CDR1 SGHRS, CDR2 YFSETQ. Trimming cost V 2 bases and J 5 bases, with 8 bases left between them. This CDR3 region has 13 residues. The CDR3: CASSLSRDQPQHF. The CDR3, as DNA: TGCGCCAGCAGCTTATCCCGAGATCAGCCCCAGCATTTT.

This clonotype was detected ten times or more. The chain links TRBV6-4 to TRBJ2-7, with D perhaps TRBD1 (7 bases). CDR1 is MRHNA and CDR2 is SNTAGT in the germline V gene. The length of the CDR3 is 14 residues. Trimming removed 10 bases from V and 0 bases from J, with 16 bases in between. CDR3 amino acids: CAIKRGDSSYEQYF. The CDR3 nucleotides read TGTGCCATAAAAAGGGGGGACAGCTCCTACGAGCAGTACTTC.

This clonotype has a handful of counts. The V call is TRBV7-9, the J call TRBJ2-1; 11 bases are shared with TRBD2. Germline V gene sequence: CDR1 SEHNR, CDR2 FQNEAQ (reference sequence). The CDR3 contains 17 residues. V lost 7 bases, J lost 7 bases, and 15 bases stayed unmatched. This chain's CDR3 is CASKISGGASKRNEQFF. The CDR3 nucleotides are TGTGCCAGCAAGATTAGCGGGGGGGCTTCAAAAAGGAATGAGCAGTTCTTC. The full variable domain, completed using reference TRBV7-9 and TRBJ2-1, is DTGVSQNPRHKITKRGQNVTFRCDPISEHNRLYWYRQTLGQGPEFLTYFQNEAQLEKSRLLSDRFSAERPKGSFSTLEIQRTEQGDSAMYLCASKISGGASKRNEQFFGPGTRLTVL.

This clonotype was seen repeatedly, ten times or more. The rearrangement links TRBV27 to TRBJ2-1, with TRBD1 matching over 9 bases. V lost 5 bases and J lost 6; bases outside the gene matches: 8. Germline-derived CDR1 and CDR2 are MNHEY and SMNVEV (reference sequence). The CDR3 length is 15 residues. In DNA, the CDR3 is TGTGCCAGCAGTCCACTGGGACAGGGTGGCAATGAGCAGTTCTTC. Translating gives CASSPLGQGGNEQFF.

This clonotype was picked up many times. This chain connects TRBV5-5 to TRBJ1-6; 8 bases agree with TRBD1. Germline CDR1 SGHKS, CDR2 YYEKEE (reference sequence). Trimming cost V 1 base and J 2 bases; bases outside gene matches: 2. CDR3 length equals 16 residues. CDR3 sequence (DNA): TGTGCCAGCAGCTTGCAGGACAGGGCCTATAATTCACCCCTCCACTTT. Amino acids: CASSLQDRAYNSPLHF.

This clonotype came up a few times. V and J are TRBV30 and TRBJ2-1; possible D gene TRBD2, 5 bases. Deletions cut 3 bases from V and 8 bases from J, with 8 bases between. The CDR3 has 11 amino acids. Looked up from germline, CDR1 is GTSNPN and CDR2 is SVGIG (reference sequence). The CDR3 DNA is TGTGCCTGGAGGGCTAGCTATGAGCAGTTCTTC. This sequence encodes CAWRASYEQFF.